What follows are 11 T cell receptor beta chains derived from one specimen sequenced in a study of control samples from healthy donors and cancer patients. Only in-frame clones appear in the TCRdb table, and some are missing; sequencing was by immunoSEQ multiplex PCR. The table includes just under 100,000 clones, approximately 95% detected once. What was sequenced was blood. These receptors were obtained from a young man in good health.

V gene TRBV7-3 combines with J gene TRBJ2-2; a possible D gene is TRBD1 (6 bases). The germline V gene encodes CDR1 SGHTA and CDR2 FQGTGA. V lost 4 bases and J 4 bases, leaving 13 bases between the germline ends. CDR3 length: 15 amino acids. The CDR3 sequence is CASSSQTGSTGELFF. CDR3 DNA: TGTGCCAGCAGCTCACAGACAGGATCCACCGGGGAGCTGTTTTTT. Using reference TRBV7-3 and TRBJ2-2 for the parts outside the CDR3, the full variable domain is GAGVSQTPSNKVTEKGKYVELRCDPISGHTALYWYRQSLGQGPEFLIYFQGTGAADDSGLPNDRFFAVRPEGSVSTLKIQRTERGDSAVYLCASSSQTGSTGELFFGEGSRLTVL.

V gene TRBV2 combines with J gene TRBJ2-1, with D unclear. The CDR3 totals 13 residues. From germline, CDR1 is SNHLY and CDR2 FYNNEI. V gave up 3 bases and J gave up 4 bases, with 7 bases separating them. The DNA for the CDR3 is TGTGCCAGCAGTGATCAGAGTTACAATGAGCAGTTCTTC. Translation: CASSDQSYNEQFF.

CDR3 region: CASSKSYEQYF. CDR3 coding DNA: TGTGCCAGCAGCAAAAGCTACGAGCAGTACTTC. The chain couples TRBV21-1 to TRBJ2-7. TRBV21-1 is noted as a pseudogene. This CDR3 is built from 11 residues.

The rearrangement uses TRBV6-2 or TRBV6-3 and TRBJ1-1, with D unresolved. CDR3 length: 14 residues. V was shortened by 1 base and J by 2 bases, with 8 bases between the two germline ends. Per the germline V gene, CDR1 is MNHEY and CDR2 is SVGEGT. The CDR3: CASSYYRPNTEAFF. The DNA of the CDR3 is TGTGCCAGCAGTTACTACAGACCTAACACTGAAGCTTTCTTT.

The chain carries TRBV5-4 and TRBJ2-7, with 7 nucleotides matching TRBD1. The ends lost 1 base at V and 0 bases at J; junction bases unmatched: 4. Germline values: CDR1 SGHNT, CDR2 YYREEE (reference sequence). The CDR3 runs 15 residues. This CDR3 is CASSLRDRSSYEQYF. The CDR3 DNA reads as TGTGCCAGCAGCTTGCGGGACAGAAGCTCCTACGAGCAGTACTTC.

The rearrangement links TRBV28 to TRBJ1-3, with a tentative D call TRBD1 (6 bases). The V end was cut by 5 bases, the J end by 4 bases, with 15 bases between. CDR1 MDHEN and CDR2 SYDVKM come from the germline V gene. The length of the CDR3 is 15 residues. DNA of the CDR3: TGTGCCAGCAGTACCCTGGGGGCTAGGGGAAACACCATATATTTT. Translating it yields CASSTLGARGNTIYF.

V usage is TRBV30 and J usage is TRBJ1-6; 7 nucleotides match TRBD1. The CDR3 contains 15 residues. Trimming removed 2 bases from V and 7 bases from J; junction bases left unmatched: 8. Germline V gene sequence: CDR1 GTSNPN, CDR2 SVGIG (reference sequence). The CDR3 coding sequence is TGTGCCTGGAGTCGACCCGGGACAGAGAATTCACCCCTCCACTTT. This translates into CAWSRPGTENSPLHF.

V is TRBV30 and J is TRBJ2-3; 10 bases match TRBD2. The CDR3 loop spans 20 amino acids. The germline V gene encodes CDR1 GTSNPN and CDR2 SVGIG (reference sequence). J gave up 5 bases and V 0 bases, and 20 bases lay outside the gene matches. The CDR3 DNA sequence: TGTGCCTGGAGTGTACTTGGGCTAGCGGGAGTATCTGCGCGCTTAGATACGCAGTATTTT. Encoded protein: CAWSVLGLAGVSARLDTQYF.

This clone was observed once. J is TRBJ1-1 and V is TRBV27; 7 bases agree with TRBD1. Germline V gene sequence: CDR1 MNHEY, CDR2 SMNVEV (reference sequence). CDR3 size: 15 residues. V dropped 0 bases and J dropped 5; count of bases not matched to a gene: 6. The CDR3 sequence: CASSLSEGGGTEAFF. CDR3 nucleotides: TGTGCCAGCAGTTTATCGGAAGGGGGCGGAACTGAAGCTTTCTTT.

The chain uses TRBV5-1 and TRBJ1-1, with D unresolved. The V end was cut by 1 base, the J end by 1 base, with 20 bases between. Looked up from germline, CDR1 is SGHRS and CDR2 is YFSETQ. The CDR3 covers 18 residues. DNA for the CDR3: TGCGCCAGCAGCTTGTCCCGATCCTCTACCGGGCGGAACACTGAAGCTTTCTTT. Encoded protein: CASSLSRSSTGRNTEAFF.

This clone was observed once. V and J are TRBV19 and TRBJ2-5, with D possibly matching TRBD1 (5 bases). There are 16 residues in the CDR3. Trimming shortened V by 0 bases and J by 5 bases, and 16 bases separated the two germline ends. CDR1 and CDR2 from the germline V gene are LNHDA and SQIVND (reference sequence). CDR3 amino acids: CASSIDAVGLVETQYF. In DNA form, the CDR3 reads TGTGCCAGTAGTATAGATGCGGTGGGGCTTGTGGAGACCCAGTACTTC.